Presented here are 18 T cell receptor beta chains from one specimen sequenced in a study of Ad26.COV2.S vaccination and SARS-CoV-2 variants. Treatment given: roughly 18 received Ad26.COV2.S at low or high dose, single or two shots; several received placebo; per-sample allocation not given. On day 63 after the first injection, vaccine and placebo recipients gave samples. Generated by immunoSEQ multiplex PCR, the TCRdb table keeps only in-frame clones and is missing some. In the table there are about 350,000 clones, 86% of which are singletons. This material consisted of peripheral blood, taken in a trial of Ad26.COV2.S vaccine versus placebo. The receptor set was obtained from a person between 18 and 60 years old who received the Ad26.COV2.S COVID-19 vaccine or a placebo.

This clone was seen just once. The CDR3 sequence: CASSFAGVRTEAFF. In DNA, the CDR3 is TGTGCCAGCAGTTTCGCAGGGGTTAGAACTGAAGCTTTCTTT. The chain carries TRBV28 and TRBJ1-1; D possibly corresponds to TRBD1 (6 bases). The germline V gene encodes CDR1 MDHEN and CDR2 SYDVKM. The V and J ends lost 3 bases and 5 bases respectively, with 13 bases between them. The CDR3 contains 14 residues.

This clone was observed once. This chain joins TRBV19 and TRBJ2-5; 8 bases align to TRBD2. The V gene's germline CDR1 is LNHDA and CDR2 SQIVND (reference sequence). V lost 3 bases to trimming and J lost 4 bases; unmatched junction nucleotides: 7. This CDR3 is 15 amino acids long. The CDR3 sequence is CASSMVAGGRETQYF. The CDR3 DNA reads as TGTGCCAGTAGTATGGTTGCGGGAGGACGAGAGACCCAGTACTTC.

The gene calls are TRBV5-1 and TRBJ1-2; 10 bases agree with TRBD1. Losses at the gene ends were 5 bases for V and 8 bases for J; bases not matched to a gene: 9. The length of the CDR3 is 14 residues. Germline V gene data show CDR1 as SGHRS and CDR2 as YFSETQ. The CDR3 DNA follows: TGCGCCAGCAGTGACGGGACAGGGGTGACAGGCTACACCTTC. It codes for CASSDGTGVTGYTF.

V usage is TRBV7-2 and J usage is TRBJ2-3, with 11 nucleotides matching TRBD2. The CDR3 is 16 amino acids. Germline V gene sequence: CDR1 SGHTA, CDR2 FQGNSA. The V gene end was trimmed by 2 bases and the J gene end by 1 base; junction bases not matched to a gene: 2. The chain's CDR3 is CASSLTSGSGTDTQYF. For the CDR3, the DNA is TGTGCCAGCAGCTTAACTAGCGGGAGTGGCACAGATACGCAGTATTTT.

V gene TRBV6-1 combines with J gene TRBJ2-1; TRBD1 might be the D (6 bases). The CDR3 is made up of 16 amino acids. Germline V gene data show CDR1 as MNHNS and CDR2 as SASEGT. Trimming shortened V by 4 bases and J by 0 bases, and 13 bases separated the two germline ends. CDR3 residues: CASSVSLQGSYNEQFF. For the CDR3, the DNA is TGTGCCAGCAGTGTAAGCTTACAGGGCTCCTACAATGAGCAGTTCTTC.

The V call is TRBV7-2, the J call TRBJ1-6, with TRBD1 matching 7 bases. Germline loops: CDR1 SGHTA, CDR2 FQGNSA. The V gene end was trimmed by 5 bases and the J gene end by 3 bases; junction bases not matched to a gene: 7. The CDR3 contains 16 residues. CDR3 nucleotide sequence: TGTGCCAGCAGCCTGACCGGGGACAGCTATAATTCACCCCTCCACTTT. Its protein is CASSLTGDSYNSPLHF.

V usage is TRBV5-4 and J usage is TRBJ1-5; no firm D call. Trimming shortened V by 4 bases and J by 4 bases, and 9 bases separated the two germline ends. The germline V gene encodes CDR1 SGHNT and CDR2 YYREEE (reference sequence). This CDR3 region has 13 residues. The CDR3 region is CASSDNRNQPQHF. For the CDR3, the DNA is TGTGCCAGCAGCGATAATAGGAATCAGCCCCAGCATTTT.

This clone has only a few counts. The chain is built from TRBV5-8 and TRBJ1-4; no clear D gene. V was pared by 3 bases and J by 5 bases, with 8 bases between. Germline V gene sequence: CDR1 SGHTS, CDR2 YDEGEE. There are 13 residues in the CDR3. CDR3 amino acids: CASSSTANEKLFF. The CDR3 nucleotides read TGTGCCAGCAGCTCTACAGCGAATGAAAAACTGTTTTTT. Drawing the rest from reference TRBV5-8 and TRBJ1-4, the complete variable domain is EAGVTQSPTHLIKTRGQQATLRCSPISGHTSVYWYQQALGLGLQFLLWYDEGEERNRGNFPPRFSGRQFPNYSSELNVNALELEDSALYLCASSSTANEKLFFGSGTQLSVL.

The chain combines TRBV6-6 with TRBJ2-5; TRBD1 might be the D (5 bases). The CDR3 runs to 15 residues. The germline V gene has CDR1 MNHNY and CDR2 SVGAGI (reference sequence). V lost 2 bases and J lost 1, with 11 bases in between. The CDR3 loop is CASSYPDTPQETQYF. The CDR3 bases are TGTGCCAGCAGTTACCCGGACACTCCCCAAGAGACCCAGTACTTC.

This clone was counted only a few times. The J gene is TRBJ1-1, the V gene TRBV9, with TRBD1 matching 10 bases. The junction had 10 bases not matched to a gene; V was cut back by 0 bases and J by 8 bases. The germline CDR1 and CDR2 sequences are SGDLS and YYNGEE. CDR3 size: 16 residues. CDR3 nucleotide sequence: TGTGCCAGCAGCGTAGGACAGGGGGCCCTTGCACTGGAAGCTTTCTTT. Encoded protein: CASSVGQGALALEAFF.

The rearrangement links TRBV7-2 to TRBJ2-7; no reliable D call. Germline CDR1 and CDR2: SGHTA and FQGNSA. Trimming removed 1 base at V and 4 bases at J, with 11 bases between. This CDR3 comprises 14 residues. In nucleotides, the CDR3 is TGTGCCAGCAGCTTAGGCCAGGTTGAATACGAGCAGTACTTC. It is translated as CASSLGQVEYEQYF.

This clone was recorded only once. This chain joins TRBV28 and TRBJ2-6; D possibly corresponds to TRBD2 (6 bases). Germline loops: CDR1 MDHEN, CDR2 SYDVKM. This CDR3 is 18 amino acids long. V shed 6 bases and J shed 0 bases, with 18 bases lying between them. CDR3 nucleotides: TGTGCCAGCAGCCAATCTCTGGGGAGGAACTCTGGGGCCAACGTCCTGACTTTC. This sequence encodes CASSQSLGRNSGANVLTF. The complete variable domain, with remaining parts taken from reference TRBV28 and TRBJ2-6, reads DVKVTQSSRYLVKRTGEKVFLECVQDMDHENMFWYRQDPGLGLRLIYFSYDVKMKEKGDIPEGYSVSREKKERFSLILESASTNQTSMYLCASSQSLGRNSGANVLTFGAGSRLTVL.

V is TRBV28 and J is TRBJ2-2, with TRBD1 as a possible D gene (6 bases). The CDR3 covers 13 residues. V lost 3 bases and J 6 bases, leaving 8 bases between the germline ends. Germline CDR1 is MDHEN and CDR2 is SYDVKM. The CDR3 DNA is TGTGCCAGCAGTTTGACAGGTCCCGGGGAGCTGTTTTTT. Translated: CASSLTGPGELFF.

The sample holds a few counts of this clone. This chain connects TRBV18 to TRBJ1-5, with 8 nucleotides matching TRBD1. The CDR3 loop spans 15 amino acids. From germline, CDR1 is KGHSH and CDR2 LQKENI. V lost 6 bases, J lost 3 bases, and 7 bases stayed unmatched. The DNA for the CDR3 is TGTGCCAGCTCGCAGGGGGCCGGGAACAATCAGCCCCAGCATTTT. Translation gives CASSQGAGNNQPQHF. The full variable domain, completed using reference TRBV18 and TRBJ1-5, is NAGVMQNPRHLVRRRGQEARLRCSPMKGHSHVYWYRQLPEEGLKFMVYLQKENIIDESGMPKERFSAEFPKEGPSILRIQQVVRGDSAAYFCASSQGAGNNQPQHFGDGTRLSIL.

CDR3: CASSLSGSSYNEQFF. DNA of the CDR3: TGTGCCAGCAGCTTGAGCGGCAGCTCCTACAATGAGCAGTTCTTC. The rearrangement links TRBV7-3 to TRBJ2-1; possibly TRBD2 for D (5 bases). Per germline, CDR1 SGHTA and CDR2 FQGTGA. The CDR3 contains 15 residues. V was shortened by 3 bases and J by 0 bases, with 9 bases between the two germline ends. Based on the CDR3 plus reference TRBV7-3 and TRBJ2-1, the full variable domain is GAGVSQTPSNKVTEKGKYVELRCDPISGHTALYWYRQSLGQGPEFLIYFQGTGAADDSGLPNDRFFAVRPEGSVSTLKIQRTERGDSAVYLCASSLSGSSYNEQFFGPGTRLTVL.

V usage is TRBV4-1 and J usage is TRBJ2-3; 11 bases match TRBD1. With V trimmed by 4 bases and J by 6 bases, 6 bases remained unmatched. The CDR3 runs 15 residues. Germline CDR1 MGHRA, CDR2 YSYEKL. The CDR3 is CASSRVGTGGDTQYF. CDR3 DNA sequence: TGCGCCAGCAGCCGGGTAGGGACAGGGGGGGATACGCAGTATTTT.

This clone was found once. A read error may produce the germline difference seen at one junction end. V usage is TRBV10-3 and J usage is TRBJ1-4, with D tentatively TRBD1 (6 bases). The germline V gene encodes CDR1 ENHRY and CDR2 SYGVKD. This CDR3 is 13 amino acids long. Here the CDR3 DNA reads TGTGCCACCAGTTTACAGGGAAATGAAAAACTGTTTTTT. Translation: CATSLQGNEKLFF.

The CDR3 sequence: CASSSPYGTGQKDTEAFF. In DNA, the CDR3 is TGTGCCAGCAGCTCCCCCTACGGTACGGGACAGAAGGACACTGAAGCTTTCTTT. The chain uses TRBV7-9 and TRBJ1-1; 7 bases fit TRBD1. J lost 3 bases, V lost 4 bases, and 17 bases had no gene match. The CDR3 consists of 18 residues. Germline-derived CDR1 and CDR2 are SEHNR and FQNEAQ (reference sequence).